These 12 T cell receptor beta chains came from one sample sequenced in a study of memory CD4+ T cells and cytomegalovirus serostatus. TCRdb's table, derived via immunoSEQ multiplex PCR, lists solely in-frame clones and lacks some. The data show about 52,000 clones, roughly three quarters seen once. Single viable CD3+CD4+CD8-CD45RO+ cells were sorted as the memory CD4+ T cells. Sequenced sample: memory CD4+ T cells from blood. Receptors were obtained from an adult in good health and CMV-seronegative.

This chain joins TRBV5-1 and TRBJ1-2, with 8 nucleotides matching TRBD1. The CDR3 spans 14 residues. The V gene's germline CDR1 is SGHRS and CDR2 YFSETQ. V dropped 4 bases and J dropped 3; count of bases not matched to a gene: 5. The CDR3 spells CASSATGGDYGYTF. The CDR3 coding sequence is TGCGCCAGCAGCGCTACAGGGGGGGACTATGGCTACACCTTC.

The chain is built from TRBV7-9 and TRBJ2-3; D call uncertain. V dropped 1 base and J dropped 0 bases, with 8 bases sitting between them. Germline-derived CDR1 and CDR2 are SEHNR and FQNEAQ (reference sequence). This CDR3 spans 15 amino acids. The chain's CDR3 is CASSLGESSTDTQYF. DNA for the CDR3: TGTGCCAGCAGCTTAGGAGAATCTAGCACAGATACGCAGTATTTT. Variable domain in full (rest from reference TRBV7-9 and TRBJ2-3): DTGVSQNPRHKITKRGQNVTFRCDPISEHNRLYWYRQTLGQGPEFLTYFQNEAQLEKSRLLSDRFSAERPKGSFSTLEIQRTEQGDSAMYLCASSLGESSTDTQYFGPGTRLTVL.

V is TRBV5-1 and J is TRBJ2-1, with D unresolved. This CDR3 has 11 residues. Germline-derived CDR1 and CDR2 are SGHRS and YFSETQ. V lost 1 base and J lost 10, with 6 bases in between. The CDR3 is CASSLLSEQFF. The DNA for the CDR3 is TGCGCCAGCAGCTTGTTGTCAGAGCAGTTCTTC.

The rearrangement joins TRBV5-8 to TRBJ2-1, with 8 bases aligning to TRBD2. Germline V CDR1 and CDR2: SGHTS, YDEGEE. With 4 bases clipped from V and 5 bases from J, the junction kept 5 bases outside the gene matches. CDR3 length: 14 amino acids. CDR3 sequence: CASSPIGGDNEQFF. The CDR3 DNA is TGTGCCAGCAGCCCGATCGGGGGGGACAATGAGCAGTTCTTC.

CDR3 loop: CASRLRQFAGSPLHF. Here the CDR3 DNA reads TGTGCCAGCAGACTCCGACAGTTCGCAGGTTCACCCCTCCACTTT. The chain recombines TRBV2 with TRBJ1-6; D perhaps matches TRBD1 (5 bases). CDR1 is SNHLY, CDR2 FYNNEI, per germline. This CDR3 comprises 15 residues. Trimming took 6 bases from V and 9 from J, leaving 18 bases between them.

This chain uses TRBV30 with TRBJ1-3; D ambiguous. The CDR3 length is 16 residues. V dropped 0 bases and J dropped 0 bases, with 12 bases sitting between them. Germline-derived CDR1 and CDR2 are GTSNPN and SVGIG (reference sequence). CDR3 loop: CAWSVSVSYSGNTIYF. In DNA, the CDR3 is TGTGCCTGGAGTGTATCCGTGTCTTACTCTGGAAACACCATATATTTT.

This clone was recorded once. This sequence joins TRBV2 and TRBJ1-1, with a possible D match to TRBD1 (5 bases). CDR3 size: 15 residues. Trimming stripped 6 bases from V and 5 bases from J, with 19 bases between. Germline values: CDR1 SNHLY, CDR2 FYNNEI. CDR3 coding DNA: TGTGCCAGCAGCAACACAGTAGGGAGGGGAACTGAAGCTTTCTTT. Its protein is CASSNTVGRGTEAFF.

The V and J genes are TRBV7-2 and TRBJ2-1; D is possibly TRBD2 (6 bases). Trimming left V 1 base short and J 8 bases short, with 12 bases between. This CDR3 has 14 amino acids. Germline V gene lookup returns CDR1 SGHTA and CDR2 FQGNSA. The CDR3 DNA reads as TGTGCCAGCAGCTTAGGGGAGGCCGGGGATGAGCAGTTCTTC. It encodes CASSLGEAGDEQFF. Full variable domain (missing parts from reference TRBV7-2 and TRBJ2-1): GAGVSQSPSNKVTEKGKDVELRCDPISGHTALYWYRQSLGQGLEFLIYFQGNSAPDKSGLPSDRFSAERTGGSVSTLTIQRTQQEDSAVYLCASSLGEAGDEQFFGPGTRLTVL.

The genes are TRBV5-1 and TRBJ1-5, with D unresolved. The V end was cut by 0 bases, the J end by 6 bases, with 13 bases between. Germline-derived CDR1 and CDR2 are SGHRS and YFSETQ. The CDR3 totals 15 residues. The CDR3 loop is CASSLVTGPGQPQHF. The CDR3 nucleotides read TGCGCCAGCAGCTTGGTTACGGGCCCCGGTCAGCCCCAGCATTTT.

The chain carries TRBV7-9 and TRBJ1-5; D is uncertain. The CDR3 has 13 residues. Trimming shortened V by 5 bases and J by 7 bases, and 12 bases separated the two germline ends. The germline gives CDR1 SEHNR, CDR2 FQNEAQ (reference sequence). The CDR3 here is CASSPDVPQPQHF. The CDR3 region has the DNA TGTGCCAGCAGCCCTGATGTACCCCAGCCCCAGCATTTT.

The chain carries TRBV4-3 and TRBJ2-1, with D possibly matching TRBD1 (5 bases). With 0 bases removed from V and 6 bases from J, the gap between germline ends came to 9 bases. Germline CDR1 and CDR2: LGHNA and YSLEER. The length of the CDR3 is 14 residues. The CDR3 DNA sequence: TGCGCCAGCAGCCAAGAATTGGGGCCCAATGAGCAGTTCTTC. It yields the protein CASSQELGPNEQFF.

The chain couples TRBV10-3 to TRBJ1-5; the D gene is possibly TRBD1 (5 bases). From germline, CDR1 is ENHRY and CDR2 SYGVKD. The CDR3 length is 14 residues. V lost 7 bases and J 5 bases, leaving 15 bases between the germline ends. CDR3 in amino acids: CAIKGTPEDQPQHF. CDR3 coding DNA: TGTGCCATCAAGGGGACGCCGGAAGATCAGCCCCAGCATTTT.